This T cell receptor beta chain was recorded in a study of Ad26.COV2.S vaccination and SARS-CoV-2 variants. In the study overall: The vaccine Ad26.COV2.S was put into the muscle once, or twice with 56 days between.

Sequencing used immunoSEQ multiplex PCR; TCRdb keeps in-frame clones, though not all of them. The sample shows 400,000 to 450,000 clones, 80% to 95% of them seen only once. The ends were cut back, 5 bases at V and 8 bases at J, with 13 bases in the middle. CDR1 MGHRA and CDR2 YSYEKL come from the germline V gene. The CDR3 totals 13 residues. Treatment: around 19 received Ad26.COV2.S at low or high dose, single or two shots; several received placebo; per-sample allocation not given. The samples date from day 63 after the first vaccine or placebo injection. This specimen consisted of peripheral blood, obtained in a trial of Ad26.COV2.S vaccine versus placebo. The source of this sequence is a person aged 18-65 years who received the Ad26.COV2.S COVID-19 vaccine or a placebo. This sequence joins TRBV4-1 and TRBJ2-1; D is perhaps TRBD1 or TRBD2 (5 bases each). The CDR3: CASSFETGHEQFF. CDR3 sequence (DNA): TGCGCCAGCAGCTTCGAAACGGGACATGAGCAGTTCTTC.